The rows below give T cell receptor beta chains drawn from one sample of a study of cytomegalovirus exposure and HLA in healthy donors. TCRdb keeps only in-frame clones here, not all; method: immunoSEQ multiplex PCR. The sample includes around 100,000 clones, more than 70% of them seen just once. Specimen: PBMCs. These receptors came from a woman in her sixties or seventies in good health and CMV-seropositive. CDR3s include the opening cysteine and the closing phenylalanine or tryptophan. The D gene is left open where the match is weak. The listing skips clone size in some rows; elsewhere it reads once, few, many or a size class.

.	TRBV30	TRBJ1-3	TRBD1	TGTGCCTGGGCGAAAGGGGGCGCAAACACCATATATTTT	CAWAKGGANTIYF
.	TRBV29-1	TRBJ2-7	.	TGCAGCGTTGGCGGGAACGAGCAGTACTTC	CSVGGNEQYF
.	TRBV9	TRBJ2-2	TRBD2	TGTGCCAGCAGCCCCATAGAGGTCCTAGCGGAGAACACCGGGGAGCTGTTTTTT	CASSPIEVLAENTGELFF
.	TRBV9	TRBJ2-3	TRBD2	TGTGCCAGCAGCTTCGGGGGGCGGGAGGGGACAGATACGCAGTATTTT	CASSFGGREGTDTQYF
.	TRBV5-4	TRBJ2-7	.	TGTGCCAGTGGCCAACTAGGAGGGTACGAGCAGTACTTC	CASGQLGGYEQYF
once	TRBV7-9	TRBJ1-4	.	TGTGCCAGCAGTCTCCGGGGGACCCAGGAAGAAAAACTGTTTTTT	CASSLRGTQEEKLFF
.	TRBV5-1	TRBJ2-1	TRBD2	TGCGCCAGCAGCCCGACCGCGTCTAGCGGGAATTACAATGAGCAGTTCTTC	CASSPTASSGNYNEQFF
.	TRBV27	TRBJ1-4	.	TGTGCCAGCCGCCCCGGCGGGGGCGGTGAAAAACTGTTTTTT	CASRPGGGGEKLFF
.	TRBV4-1	TRBJ1-1	.	TGCGCCAGCAGCCCAGGACCCGGGAAGAACACTGAAGCTTTCTTT	CASSPGPGKNTEAFF
once	TRBV9	TRBJ2-1	TRBD2	TGTGCCAGCAGCGTCATGCCGCAGCGGGGGAATGAGCAGTTCTTC	CASSVMPQRGNEQFF
.	TRBV19	TRBJ2-7	TRBD1	TGTGCCAGTAGTACCGGACAGGGGTCCTCCTACGAGCAGTACTTC	CASSTGQGSSYEQYF